There are a few counts of the clone carrying this T cell receptor (beta chain). The CDR3 totals 15 residues. Germline loops: CDR1 SNHLY, CDR2 FYNNEI. Trimming took 7 bases from V and 6 from J; bases not matched to a gene: 6. The sample comes from a study of blood T cell repertoires in COVID-19. Study context: The United States, Italy and Spain supplied acute and convalescent COVID-19 samples. T cells, B-cell-depleted T cells, or PBMCs provided the cDNA or gDNA that served as material.

Per the original methods: Reference gene primer amplification yielded estimated nucleated cell counts. The repertoire was sequenced with immunoSEQ multiplex PCR; TCRdb's copy has only in-frame clones and lacks some. V, J and clone size reflect that table, while D and trimming were determined from the DNA. The sample holds about 140,000 clones; around 83% are singletons and the top ten take 1.5% to 2%. This receptor was taken from a human donor in a cohort sampled during active COVID-19. This chain links TRBV2 with TRBJ1-4, with TRBD1 identical over 12 bases. The sample consisted of peripheral blood. The CDR3 nucleotides are TGTGCCAGCAACCCGGGACAGGGGGCCTATGAAAAACTGTTTTTT. It specifies CASNPGQGAYEKLFF.